This T cell receptor (beta chain) was sequenced for a study of T-cell reconstitution after alpha-beta-depleted transplantation in children. Study-wide points: The high TCRbeta diversity at day 60 in some patients came from surviving recipient T cells and thymic progenitors. After transplant, at about two months, alpha-beta T cells were reportedly derived from several hundred expanded graft clones.

Unique molecular identifiers were incorporated during preparation of the TCRbeta library. TCRdb itself ran the PCR reads through MiXCR, one entry per CDR3 protein. Among about 310,000 distinct CDR3 sequences listed, approximately 23% were seen once. Notes on this clonotype: Antigen specificity is unknown.

CDR1 is LNHDA and CDR2 is SQIVND in the germline V gene (reference sequence). The V and J ends lost 3 bases and 4 bases respectively, with 9 bases between them. The CDR3 totals 14 residues. The rearrangement uses TRBV19 and TRBJ2-2; D not resolved. The sequenced sample was PBMCs, mostly from graft donor cells, obtained 180 days after TCRalphabeta/CD19-depleted stem cell transplant. The TCR comes from a male patient aged 10-17 years who had a stem cell transplant for acute lymphoblastic leukemia, so the T cells may come from the graft donor. The CDR3 DNA reads TGTGCCAGTAGTATTTTGGGATTCACCGGGGAGCTGTTTTTT. Its protein product is CASSILGFTGELFF.